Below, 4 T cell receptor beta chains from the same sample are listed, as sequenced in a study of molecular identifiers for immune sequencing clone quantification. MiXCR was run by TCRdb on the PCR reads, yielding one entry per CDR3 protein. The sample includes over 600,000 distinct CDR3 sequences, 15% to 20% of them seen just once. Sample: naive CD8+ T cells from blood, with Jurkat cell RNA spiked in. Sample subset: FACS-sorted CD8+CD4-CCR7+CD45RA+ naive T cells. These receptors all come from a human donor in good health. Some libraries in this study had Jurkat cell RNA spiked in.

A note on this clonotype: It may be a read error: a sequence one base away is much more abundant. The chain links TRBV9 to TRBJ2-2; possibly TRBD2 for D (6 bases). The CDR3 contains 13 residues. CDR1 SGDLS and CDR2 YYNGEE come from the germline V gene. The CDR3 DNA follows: TGTGCCAGCAGCGTTGGCGTATACGGGGGGCTGTTTTTT. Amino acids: CASSVGVYGGLFF.

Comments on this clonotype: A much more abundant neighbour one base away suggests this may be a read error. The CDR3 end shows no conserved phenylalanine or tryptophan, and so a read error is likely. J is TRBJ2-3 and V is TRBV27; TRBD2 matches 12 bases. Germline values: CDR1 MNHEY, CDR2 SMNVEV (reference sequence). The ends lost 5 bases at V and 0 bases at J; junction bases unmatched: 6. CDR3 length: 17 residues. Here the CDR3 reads CASSPPGLAGSTDTQYL. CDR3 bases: TGTGCCAGCAGTCCTCCGGGACTAGCGGGCAGCACAGATACGCAGTATCTT.

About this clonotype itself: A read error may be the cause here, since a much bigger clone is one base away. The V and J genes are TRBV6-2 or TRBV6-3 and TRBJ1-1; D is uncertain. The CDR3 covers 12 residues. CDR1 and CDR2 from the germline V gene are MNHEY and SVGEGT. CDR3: CASSYSSLEASF. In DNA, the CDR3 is TGTGCCAGCAGTTACTCGAGCCTTGAAGCTTCCTTT.

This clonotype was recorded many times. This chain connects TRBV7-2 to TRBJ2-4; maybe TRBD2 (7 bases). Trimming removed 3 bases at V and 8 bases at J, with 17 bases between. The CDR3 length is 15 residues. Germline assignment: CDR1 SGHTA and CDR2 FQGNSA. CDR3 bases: TGTGCCAGCAGCTTCTTTGCGGGGGCCGGGGACATTCAGTACTTC. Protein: CASSFFAGAGDIQYF.